This section outlines one TCR beta chain sequence together with its context. A read error may account for a junction end that differs from germline. Total RNA (roughly 0.45 ug) served as template for TCR beta cDNA synthesis primed by a constant-region primer. A slightly modified ARM-PCR protocol with three nested multiplex PCR rounds produced these TCR beta libraries. A C-beta reverse primer was combined with TRBV1-TRBV30 forward primers in the first two PCR rounds, and each round had around 11 cycles. TCRdb reanalysed the multiplex PCR reads using MiXCR and keeps one entry per CDR3 protein. The sample includes tens of thousands of distinct CDR3 sequences, about three quarters of them seen just once. Germline V gene data show CDR1 as SNHLY and CDR2 as FYNNEI. The CDR3 contains 15 residues. These data originate in a study of tumor-infiltrating lymphocytes in primary liver carcinoma. It was from roughly 20-30 mg of unsorted bulk tissue that RNA and DNA were co-extracted.

The gene calls are TRBV2 and TRBJ2-6, with a tentative D call TRBD1 (6 bases). The specimen was liver tumor tissue from sampling region 2. The subset is: tumor region T2, inferior pole. This TCR came from a man aged 35-49 years with primary liver carcinoma and hepatitis B virus infection. CDR3 sequence reads: CASLFRQAGAKVLNF. CDR3 nucleotide sequence: TGTGCCAGCTTGTTTCGACAGGCTGGGGCCAAAGTCCTGAATTTC.